This T cell receptor (beta chain) was identified during a study of cytomegalovirus exposure and HLA in healthy donors. The overall study: The 120 validation repertoires used the same platform as the 550 to 700 first-cohort repertoires (as reported by a later analysis). Notes on the study in general: High sensitivity and specificity were reportedly achieved when the classifier diagnosed cytomegalovirus status.

Germline V gives CDR1 LNHDA, CDR2 SQIVND (reference sequence). CDR3 length equals 13 residues. Trimming left V 3 bases short and J 4 bases short, with 9 bases between. Worth noting for this clone: Its target is not known.

Generated by immunoSEQ multiplex PCR, the TCRdb table keeps only in-frame clones and is missing some. Of over 150,000 clones detected, approximately 82% appear once; the ten largest clones hold roughly 13%. The clonotype was recovered from a woman in her twenties or thirties in good health and CMV-seropositive. The rearrangement joins TRBV19 to TRBJ1-2; weak D call: TRBD1 (6 bases). Specimen: PBMCs. The CDR3 sequence is CASSITGSYGYTF. The CDR3, as DNA: TGTGCCAGTAGTATCACAGGGAGCTATGGCTACACCTTC. Full variable domain (rest looked up from reference TRBV19 and TRBJ1-2): DGGITQSPKYLFRKEGQNVTLSCEQNLNHDAMYWYRQDPGQGLRLIYYSQIVNDFQKGDIAEGYSVSREKKESFPLTVTSAQKNPTAFYLCASSITGSYGYTFGSGTRLTVV.